This record concerns one T cell receptor (beta chain) sequence. Its antigen is not known. This entry comes from a study of shared clonotypes between healthy human individuals. Overall study context: Every donor yielded three CD4 naive, three CD4 memory, two CD8 naive and one CD8 memory plate.

Clones were read by immunoSEQ multiplex PCR, and TCRdb kept only the in-frame ones, dropping some. The sample carries more than 2 million clones, 95% recorded once. Germline-derived CDR1 and CDR2 are KGHSH and LQKENI. V dropped 3 bases and J dropped 1 base, with 8 bases sitting between them. The CDR3 consists of 14 residues. General study results and limits: Among the subsets, naive ones generally showed larger estimated richness than memory ones. It was the few donors that limited the genetic and exposure-history diversity represented.

This sequence originates from a young man in good health. This sequence joins TRBV18 and TRBJ2-3; perhaps TRBD1 as D (6 bases). Sequenced: naive CD4+ T cells sorted from blood. Subset noted: CD45RA+ positively selected. DNA for the CDR3: TGTGCCAGCTCACCGGGGGCGGGCACAGATACGCAGTATTTT. Its protein is CASSPGAGTDTQYF.